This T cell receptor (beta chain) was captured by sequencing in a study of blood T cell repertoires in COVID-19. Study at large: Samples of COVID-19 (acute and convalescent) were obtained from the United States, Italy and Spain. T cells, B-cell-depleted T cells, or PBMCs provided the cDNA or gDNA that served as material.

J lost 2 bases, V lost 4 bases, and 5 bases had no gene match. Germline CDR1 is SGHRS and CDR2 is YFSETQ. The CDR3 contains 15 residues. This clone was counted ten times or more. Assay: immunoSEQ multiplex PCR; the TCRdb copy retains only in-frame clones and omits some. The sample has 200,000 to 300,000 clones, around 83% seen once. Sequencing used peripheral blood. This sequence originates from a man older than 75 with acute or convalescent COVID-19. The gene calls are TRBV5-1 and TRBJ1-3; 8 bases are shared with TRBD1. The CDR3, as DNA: TGCGCCAGCAGCCGAGGACAGGGTGCTGGAAACACCATATATTTT. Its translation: CASSRGQGAGNTIYF.